The 10 T cell receptor beta chains presented below share a single source sample, sequenced in a study of T cell responses to AZD1222 COVID-19 vaccine. Libraries were prepared by immunoSEQ multiplex PCR; TCRdb keeps only in-frame clonotypes and omits some of them. The table has some 120,000 clones, 85% to 90% seen once. Sequencing used peripheral blood, obtained on day 0 of AZD1222 vaccination. All receptors derive from an adult in good health.

This clone was detected once. This sequence joins TRBV7-3 and TRBJ2-7; 11 bases are a match to TRBD2. The CDR3 has 16 residues. Germline CDR1 is SGHTA and CDR2 is FQGTGA. V lost 5 bases to trimming and J lost 5 bases; unmatched junction nucleotides: 11. The DNA of the CDR3 is TGTGCCAGCAGCCCTACCCTAGCGGGAGGAATCCACGAGCAGTACTTC. As protein: CASSPTLAGGIHEQYF. The full variable domain, completed using reference TRBV7-3 and TRBJ2-7, is GAGVSQTPSNKVTEKGKYVELRCDPISGHTALYWYRQSLGQGPEFLIYFQGTGAADDSGLPNDRFFAVRPEGSVSTLKIQRTERGDSAVYLCASSPTLAGGIHEQYFGPGTRLTVT.

The chain combines TRBV24-1 with TRBJ2-3, with D possibly TRBD2 on 5 matching bases. CDR1 and CDR2 from the germline V gene are KGHDR and SFDVKD. The CDR3 spans 17 residues. Between the trimmed V and J ends, which lost 1 base and 0 bases, there was a span of 13 bases. CDR3 residues: CATSDLRSAGSTDTQYF. CDR3 bases: TGTGCCACCAGTGATTTAAGGTCGGCGGGTAGCACAGATACGCAGTATTTT.

The chain has TRBV24-1 and TRBJ2-1; TRBD1 matches at 8 bases. In germline, CDR1 is KGHDR, CDR2 SFDVKD. CDR3 size: 14 residues. The junction had 1 base not matched to a gene; V was cut back by 0 bases and J by 7 bases. In DNA form, the CDR3 reads TGTGCCACCAGTGATTTGTGGACAGGGAATGAGCAGTTCTTC. Protein product: CATSDLWTGNEQFF.

The V gene is TRBV6-5, the J gene TRBJ1-4; possible D gene TRBD1, 5 bases. This CDR3 has 14 amino acids. The V end lost 6 bases, the J end lost 4 bases, and 12 bases lay between the germline ends. From germline, CDR1 is MNHEY and CDR2 SVGAGI. The DNA of the CDR3 is TGTGCCAGCAGCGACAGTTCCATTAATGAAAAACTGTTTTTT. Translation: CASSDSSINEKLFF.

This chain uses TRBV19 with TRBJ1-5; D is perhaps TRBD1 (6 bases). Trimming left V 4 bases short and J 0 bases short, with 10 bases between. There are 15 residues in the CDR3. Germline CDR1 is LNHDA and CDR2 is SQIVND (reference sequence). The CDR3 region is CASSSGQYSNQPQHF. The DNA for the CDR3 is TGTGCCAGTAGTAGCGGACAGTATAGCAATCAGCCCCAGCATTTT.

The chain has TRBV19 and TRBJ1-5; D unclear. CDR1 is LNHDA and CDR2 is SQIVND in the germline V gene (reference sequence). The length of the CDR3 is 14 residues. V lost 7 bases and J lost 7, with 17 bases in between. CDR3 DNA sequence: TGTGCCAGTACCAAGAGAGGGAAGGACCAGCCCCAGCATTTT. Translation: CASTKRGKDQPQHF. The full variable domain, rest sourced from reference TRBV19 and TRBJ1-5, is DGGITQSPKYLFRKEGQNVTLSCEQNLNHDAMYWYRQDPGQGLRLIYYSQIVNDFQKGDIAEGYSVSREKKESFPLTVTSAQKNPTAFYLCASTKRGKDQPQHFGDGTRLSIL.

The chain recombines TRBV7-8 with TRBJ1-2; D gene unclear. The CDR3 has 14 amino acids. V lost 1 base and J lost 0, with 6 bases in between. In germline, CDR1 is SGHVS, CDR2 FQNEAQ. This CDR3 is CASSLGGANYGYTF. The CDR3 nucleotides read TGTGCCAGCAGCTTAGGCGGCGCTAACTATGGCTACACCTTC.

This chain joins TRBV19 and TRBJ1-2, with 10 bases that match TRBD1. The CDR3 runs 15 residues. Germline values: CDR1 LNHDA, CDR2 SQIVND (reference sequence). V lost 7 bases to trimming and J lost 2 bases; unmatched junction nucleotides: 7. The CDR3 DNA follows: TGTGCCAGTAACCGGGACAGGGGCACCAACTATGGCTACACCTTC. It codes for CASNRDRGTNYGYTF.

CDR3: CASSAQGPGTGELFF. The CDR3 DNA reads as TGTGCCAGCAGCGCACAGGGGCCGGGCACCGGGGAGCTGTTTTTT. The chain employs TRBV7-2 and TRBJ2-2, with 7 positions matching TRBD1. Germline V gene sequence: CDR1 SGHTA, CDR2 FQGNSA. The V gene end was trimmed by 5 bases and the J gene end by 4 bases; junction bases not matched to a gene: 7. This CDR3 region has 15 residues.

The V gene is TRBV5-6, the J gene TRBJ2-7; 7 bases agree with TRBD2. The V segment lost 3 bases and the J segment 3 bases; nucleotides outside the gene matches: 12. The CDR3 runs 16 residues. In germline, CDR1 is SGHDT, CDR2 YYEEEE. The CDR3 loop reads CASSWSGQRGLYEQYF. CDR3 DNA sequence: TGTGCCAGCAGCTGGAGCGGGCAGCGGGGACTCTACGAGCAGTACTTC. Variable domain in full (rest from reference TRBV5-6 and TRBJ2-7): DAGVTQSPTHLIKTRGQQVTLRCSPKSGHDTVSWYQQALGQGPQFIFQYYEEEERQRGNFPDRFSGHQFPNYSSELNVNALLLGDSALYLCASSWSGQRGLYEQYFGPGTRLTVT.